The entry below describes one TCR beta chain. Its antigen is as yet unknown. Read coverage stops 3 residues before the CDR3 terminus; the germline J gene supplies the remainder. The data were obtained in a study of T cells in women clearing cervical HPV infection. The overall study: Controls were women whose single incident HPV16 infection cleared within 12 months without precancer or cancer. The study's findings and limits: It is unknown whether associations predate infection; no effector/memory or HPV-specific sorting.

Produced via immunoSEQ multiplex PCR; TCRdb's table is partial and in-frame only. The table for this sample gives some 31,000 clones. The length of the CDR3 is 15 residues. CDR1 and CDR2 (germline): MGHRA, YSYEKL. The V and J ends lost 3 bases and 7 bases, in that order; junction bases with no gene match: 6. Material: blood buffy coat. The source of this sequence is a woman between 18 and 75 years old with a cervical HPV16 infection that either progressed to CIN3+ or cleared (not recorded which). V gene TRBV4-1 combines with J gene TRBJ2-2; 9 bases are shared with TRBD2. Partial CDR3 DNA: TGCGCCAGCAGCCACTTGCGGGAGGGCGGCGGGGAG. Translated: CASSHLREGGGE. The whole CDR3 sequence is CASSHLREGGGELFF.